This T cell receptor (beta chain) derives from a study of cytomegalovirus exposure and HLA in healthy donors. This clone appeared a few times. This CDR3 has 14 residues. From germline, CDR1 is SGHTS and CDR2 YDEGEE. V trimming: 4 bases; J trimming: 4 bases; junction bases outside the gene matches: 5. Sequenced by immunoSEQ multiplex PCR; TCRdb stores in-frame clones only, minus some. The repertoire includes about 280,000 clones, roughly 88% of them detected once, and around 0.9% sits in the top ten. Sequencing input: PBMCs. This TCR was recovered from a woman younger than 35 in good health and CMV-seronegative. The chain is built from TRBV5-8 and TRBJ2-7; TRBD1 matches 10 bases. CDR3 sequence (DNA): TGTGCCAGCAGCCCGGACAGGGGGTCGTACGAGCAGTACTTC. Translating gives CASSPDRGSYEQYF.